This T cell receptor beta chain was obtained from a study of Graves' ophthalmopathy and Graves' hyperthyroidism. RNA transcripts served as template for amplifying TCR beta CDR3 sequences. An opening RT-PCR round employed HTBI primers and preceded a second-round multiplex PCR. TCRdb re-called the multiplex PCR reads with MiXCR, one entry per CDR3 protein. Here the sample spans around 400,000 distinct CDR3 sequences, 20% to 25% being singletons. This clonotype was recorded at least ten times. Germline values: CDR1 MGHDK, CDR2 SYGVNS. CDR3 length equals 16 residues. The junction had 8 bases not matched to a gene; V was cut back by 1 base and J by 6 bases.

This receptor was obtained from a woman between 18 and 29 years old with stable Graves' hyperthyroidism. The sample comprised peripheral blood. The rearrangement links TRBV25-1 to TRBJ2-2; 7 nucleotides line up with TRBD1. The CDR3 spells CASSEWGQGVAGELFF. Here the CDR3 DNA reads TGTGCCAGCAGTGAATGGGGGCAGGGGGTAGCCGGGGAGCTGTTTTTT.